The 9 T cell receptor beta chains listed next were all sequenced from one sample in a study of OX40 agonist ivuxolimab in advanced cancers. Here immunoSEQ multiplex PCR was the method, and the copy in TCRdb shows in-frame clones only, minus some. The top ten clones hold around 4.3% of a sample with some 79,000 clones, 80% to 90% of them seen once. The starting material was CD4+ or CD8+ T cells sorted from blood, obtained in a trial of the OX40 agonist ivuxolimab. The source is an adult with an advanced solid tumor such as melanoma, head and neck, liver or kidney cancer.

The chain is built from TRBV7-3 and TRBJ2-5, with 10 bases aligning to TRBD1. Trimming took 5 bases from V and 5 from J; bases not matched to a gene: 2. The CDR3 is 13 residues long. Germline loops: CDR1 SGHTA, CDR2 FQGTGA. The CDR3 reads CASSPGQGETQYF. CDR3 sequence (DNA): TGTGCCAGCAGCCCGGGACAGGGGGAGACCCAGTACTTC. The full variable domain, with the rest looked up from reference TRBV7-3 and TRBJ2-5, is GAGVSQTPSNKVTEKGKYVELRCDPISGHTALYWYRQSLGQGPEFLIYFQGTGAADDSGLPNDRFFAVRPEGSVSTLKIQRTERGDSAVYLCASSPGQGETQYFGPGTRLLVL.

This chain connects TRBV6-5 to TRBJ1-3, with D possibly matching TRBD1 (5 bases). CDR1 is MNHEY, CDR2 SVGAGI, per germline. V lost 0 bases, J lost 9 bases, and 12 bases lay in between. This CDR3 is 14 amino acids long. The CDR3 region is CASSYSGQDGTIYF. As DNA, the CDR3 is TGTGCCAGCAGTTACTCGGGGCAGGATGGCACCATATATTTT.

This sequence joins TRBV18 and TRBJ1-3, with 7 bases fitting TRBD1. The CDR3 spans 16 residues. CDR1 is KGHSH and CDR2 is LQKENI in the germline V gene. V lost 0 bases, J lost 1 base, and 3 bases stayed unmatched. As DNA, the CDR3 is TGTGCCAGCTCACCACCGACAGGGATGTCTGGAAACACCATATATTTT. The encoded protein is CASSPPTGMSGNTIYF.

The chain links TRBV11-2 to TRBJ2-3, with D tentatively TRBD2 (6 bases). The CDR3 has 14 amino acids. With 3 bases removed from V and 3 bases from J, the gap between germline ends came to 10 bases. CDR1 and CDR2 (germline): SGHAT, FQNNGV. This CDR3 is CASSLEGLTDTQYF. CDR3 DNA sequence: TGTGCCAGCAGCTTGGAGGGACTGACAGATACGCAGTATTTT.

This sequence joins TRBV5-4 and TRBJ1-6; D unresolved. Trimming cost V 0 bases and J 8 bases, with 6 bases left between them. There are 13 residues in the CDR3. The germline V gene encodes CDR1 SGHNT and CDR2 YYREEE (reference sequence). CDR3 residues: CASSLEEDSPLHF. As DNA, the CDR3 is TGTGCCAGCAGCTTGGAAGAAGATTCACCCCTCCACTTT.

CDR3 nucleotide sequence: TGTGCCAGCAGAGACCGGGACTCAACGCAGTATTTT. It yields the protein CASRDRDSTQYF. The rearrangement links TRBV2 to TRBJ2-3; a weak D match, TRBD2 (6 bases). Germline V gene data show CDR1 as SNHLY and CDR2 as FYNNEI. Trimming removed 6 bases at V and 9 bases at J, with 13 bases between. The CDR3 contains 12 residues.

The rearrangement joins TRBV10-3 to TRBJ2-3, with 9 bases that match TRBD1. Germline values: CDR1 ENHRY, CDR2 SYGVKD. The CDR3 loop spans 14 amino acids. V lost 7 bases, J lost 4 bases, and 6 bases stayed unmatched. CDR3: CAINTDRGADTQYF. CDR3 nucleotide sequence: TGTGCCATCAATACCGACAGGGGGGCAGATACGCAGTATTTT.

This chain links TRBV6-5 with TRBJ1-1, with 7 nucleotides matching TRBD1. Trimming removed 4 bases from V and 1 base from J; junction bases left unmatched: 0. CDR3 size: 13 residues. Germline values: CDR1 MNHEY, CDR2 SVGAGI. The CDR3 is CASSWDRNTEAFF. CDR3 nucleotides: TGTGCCAGCAGTTGGGACAGGAACACTGAAGCTTTCTTT.

The genes are TRBV2 and TRBJ2-3, with 8 positions matching TRBD2. The trim removed 5 bases at V and 5 bases at J, leaving 12 bases unmatched. The CDR3 contains 16 residues. Germline values: CDR1 SNHLY, CDR2 FYNNEI. The CDR3 is CASSFREGPGGDTQYF. In nucleotides, the CDR3 is TGTGCCAGCAGTTTTCGGGAGGGCCCCGGGGGAGATACGCAGTATTTT. Variable domain in full (rest from reference TRBV2 and TRBJ2-3): EPEVTQTPSHQVTQMGQEVILRCVPISNHLYFYWYRQILGQKVEFLVSFYNNEISEKSEIFDDQFSVERPDGSNFTLKIRSTKLEDSAMYFCASSFREGPGGDTQYFGPGTRLTVL.